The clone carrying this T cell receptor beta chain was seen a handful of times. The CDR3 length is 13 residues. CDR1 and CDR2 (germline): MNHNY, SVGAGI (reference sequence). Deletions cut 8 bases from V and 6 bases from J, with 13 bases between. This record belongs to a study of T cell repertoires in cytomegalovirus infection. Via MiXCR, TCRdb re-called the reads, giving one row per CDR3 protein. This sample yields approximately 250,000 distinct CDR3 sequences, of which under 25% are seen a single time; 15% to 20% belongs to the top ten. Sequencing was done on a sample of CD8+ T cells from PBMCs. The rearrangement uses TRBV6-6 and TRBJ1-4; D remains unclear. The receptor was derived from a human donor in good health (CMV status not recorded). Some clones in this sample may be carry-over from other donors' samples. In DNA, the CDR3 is TGTGCCAGCTTAGAAACGTGGGATGAAAAACTGTTTTTT. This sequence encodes CASLETWDEKLFF.